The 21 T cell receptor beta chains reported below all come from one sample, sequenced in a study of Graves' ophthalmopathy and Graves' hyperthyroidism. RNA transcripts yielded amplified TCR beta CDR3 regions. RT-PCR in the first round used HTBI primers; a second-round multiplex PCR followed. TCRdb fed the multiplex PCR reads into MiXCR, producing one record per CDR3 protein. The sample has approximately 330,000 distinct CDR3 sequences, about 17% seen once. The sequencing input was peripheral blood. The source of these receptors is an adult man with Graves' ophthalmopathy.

The CDR3 here is CSARVGAGFAKNIQYF. CDR3 nucleotide sequence: TGCAGTGCTAGAGTGGGGGCAGGGTTCGCCAAAAACATTCAGTACTTC. The chain has TRBV20-1 and TRBJ2-4; D may be TRBD1 (6 bases). V lost 1 base and J lost 1, with 14 bases in between. Germline V gives CDR1 DFQATT, CDR2 SNEGSKA (reference sequence). This CDR3 has 16 residues.

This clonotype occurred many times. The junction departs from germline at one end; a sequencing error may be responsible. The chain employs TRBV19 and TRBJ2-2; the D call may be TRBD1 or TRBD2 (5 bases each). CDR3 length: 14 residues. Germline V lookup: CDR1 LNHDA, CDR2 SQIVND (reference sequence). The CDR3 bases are TGTGCCAGTAAAGGACACAAGAACACCGGGGAGCCGTTTTTT. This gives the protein CASKGHKNTGEPFF.

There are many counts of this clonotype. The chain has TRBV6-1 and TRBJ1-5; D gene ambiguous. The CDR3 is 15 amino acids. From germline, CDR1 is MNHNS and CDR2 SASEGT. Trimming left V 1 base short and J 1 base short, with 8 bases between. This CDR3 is CASSEGVWSNQPQHF. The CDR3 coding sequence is TGTGCCAGCAGTGAAGGGGTTTGGAGCAATCAGCCCCAGCATTTT.

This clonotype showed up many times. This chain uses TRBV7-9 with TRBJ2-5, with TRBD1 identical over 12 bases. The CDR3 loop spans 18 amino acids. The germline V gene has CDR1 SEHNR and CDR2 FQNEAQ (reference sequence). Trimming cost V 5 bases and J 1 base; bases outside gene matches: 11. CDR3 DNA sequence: TGTGCCAGCAGCATCGGGACAGGGGGCGAGTGGGTCCAAGAGACCCAGTACTTC. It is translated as CASSIGTGGEWVQETQYF.

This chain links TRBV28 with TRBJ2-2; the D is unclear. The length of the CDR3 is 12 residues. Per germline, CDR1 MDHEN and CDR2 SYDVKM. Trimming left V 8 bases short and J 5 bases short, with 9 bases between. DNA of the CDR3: TGTGCCAGCCGGTTCAGTACCGGGGAGCTGTTTTTT. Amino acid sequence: CASRFSTGELFF.

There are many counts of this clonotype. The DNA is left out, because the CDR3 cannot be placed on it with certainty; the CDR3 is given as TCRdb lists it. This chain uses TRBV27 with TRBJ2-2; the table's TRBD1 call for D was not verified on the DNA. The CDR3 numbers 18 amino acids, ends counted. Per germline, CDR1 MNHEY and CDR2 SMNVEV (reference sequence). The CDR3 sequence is CASSFGTGGPRTPGSCFF.

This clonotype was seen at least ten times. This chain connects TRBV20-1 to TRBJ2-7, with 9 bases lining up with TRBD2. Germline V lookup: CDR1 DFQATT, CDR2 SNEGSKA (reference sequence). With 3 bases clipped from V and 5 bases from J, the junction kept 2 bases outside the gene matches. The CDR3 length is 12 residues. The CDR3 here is CSARGLANEQYF. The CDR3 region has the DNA TGCAGTGCTAGGGGACTAGCCAACGAGCAGTACTTC.

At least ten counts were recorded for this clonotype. DNA of the CDR3: TGTGCCAGCAGTTACTCGTTTGACCAGCCCCAGCATTTT. Protein sequence: CASSYSFDQPQHF. The chain couples TRBV6-5 to TRBJ1-5; D unclear. Trimming shortened V by 0 bases and J by 7 bases, and 7 bases separated the two germline ends. Germline V CDR1 and CDR2: MNHEY, SVGAGI. The CDR3 totals 13 residues.

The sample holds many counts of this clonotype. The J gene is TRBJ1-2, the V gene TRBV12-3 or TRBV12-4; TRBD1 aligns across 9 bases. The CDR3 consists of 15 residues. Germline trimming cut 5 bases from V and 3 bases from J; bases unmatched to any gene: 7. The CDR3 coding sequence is TGTGCCAGCAGTCCCGGGACAGGGTATTACTATGGCTACACCTTC. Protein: CASSPGTGYYYGYTF.

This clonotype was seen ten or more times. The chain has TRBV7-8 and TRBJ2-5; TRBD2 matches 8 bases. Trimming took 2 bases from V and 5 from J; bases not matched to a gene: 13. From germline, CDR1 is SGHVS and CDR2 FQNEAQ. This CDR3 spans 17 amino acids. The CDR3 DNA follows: TGTGCCAGCAGCTTATTCCTAGCGGGTCAAAATAGGGAGACCCAGTACTTC. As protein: CASSLFLAGQNRETQYF.

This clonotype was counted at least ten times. In nucleotides, the CDR3 is TGTGCCAGCAGTTACTCGTGGTCTAGCGGTGACCAAGAGACCCAGTACTTC. Protein sequence: CASSYSWSSGDQETQYF. J is TRBJ2-5 and V is TRBV6-2 or TRBV6-3; TRBD2 matches at 7 bases. Looked up from germline, CDR1 is MNHEY and CDR2 is SVGEGT. This CDR3 has 17 residues. The J segment lost 0 bases and the V segment lost 0 bases, leaving 7 bases of the junction unmatched.

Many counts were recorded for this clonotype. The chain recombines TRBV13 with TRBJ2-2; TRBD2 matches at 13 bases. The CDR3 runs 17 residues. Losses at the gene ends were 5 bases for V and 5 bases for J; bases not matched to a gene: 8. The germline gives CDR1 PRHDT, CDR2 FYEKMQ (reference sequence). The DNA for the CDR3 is TGTGCCAGCAGCACGACGACTAGCGGGAGGCGGACCGGGGAGCTGTTTTTT. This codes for CASSTTTSGRRTGELFF.

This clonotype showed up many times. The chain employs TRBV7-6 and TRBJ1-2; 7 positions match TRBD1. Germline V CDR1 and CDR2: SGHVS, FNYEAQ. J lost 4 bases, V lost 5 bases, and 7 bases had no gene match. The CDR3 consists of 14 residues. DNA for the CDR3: TGTGCCAGCAGCCCACAGACAGGGCTCTATGGCTACACCTTC. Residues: CASSPQTGLYGYTF.

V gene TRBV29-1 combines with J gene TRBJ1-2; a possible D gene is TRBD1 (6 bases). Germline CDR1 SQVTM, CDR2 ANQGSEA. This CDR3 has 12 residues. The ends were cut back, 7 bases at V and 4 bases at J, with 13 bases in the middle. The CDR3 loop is CSATGNIYGYTF. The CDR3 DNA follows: TGCAGCGCGACAGGCAACATCTATGGCTACACCTTC.

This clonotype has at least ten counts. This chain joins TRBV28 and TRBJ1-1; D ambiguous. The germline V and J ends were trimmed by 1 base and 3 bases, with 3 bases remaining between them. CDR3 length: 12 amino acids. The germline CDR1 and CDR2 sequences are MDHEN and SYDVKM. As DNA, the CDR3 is TGTGCCAGCAGTTTATCCGACACTGAAGCTTTCTTT. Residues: CASSLSDTEAFF.

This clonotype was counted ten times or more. The CDR3 here is CSARDSRATAYEQYF. The CDR3 DNA is TGCAGTGCTAGAGATAGTCGAGCGACCGCCTACGAGCAGTACTTC. V gene TRBV20-1 combines with J gene TRBJ2-7; D gene ambiguous. Looked up from germline, CDR1 is DFQATT and CDR2 is SNEGSKA (reference sequence). There are 15 residues in the CDR3. Trimming stripped 0 bases from V and 2 bases from J, with 14 bases between.

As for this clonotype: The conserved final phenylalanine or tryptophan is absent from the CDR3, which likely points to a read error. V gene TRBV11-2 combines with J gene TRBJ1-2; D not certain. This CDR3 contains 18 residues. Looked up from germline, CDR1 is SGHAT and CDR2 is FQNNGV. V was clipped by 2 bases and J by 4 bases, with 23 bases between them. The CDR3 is CASSLLSGPRYNPYGYTL. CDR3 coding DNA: TGTGCCAGCAGCTTACTTTCAGGCCCAAGATACAACCCCTATGGCTACACCCTC.

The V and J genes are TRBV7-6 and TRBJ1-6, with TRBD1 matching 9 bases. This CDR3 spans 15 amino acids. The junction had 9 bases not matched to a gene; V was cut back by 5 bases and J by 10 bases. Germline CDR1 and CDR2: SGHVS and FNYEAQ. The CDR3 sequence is CASSVYGTGKSPLHF. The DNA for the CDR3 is TGTGCCAGCAGCGTTTATGGGACAGGGAAATCACCCCTCCACTTT.

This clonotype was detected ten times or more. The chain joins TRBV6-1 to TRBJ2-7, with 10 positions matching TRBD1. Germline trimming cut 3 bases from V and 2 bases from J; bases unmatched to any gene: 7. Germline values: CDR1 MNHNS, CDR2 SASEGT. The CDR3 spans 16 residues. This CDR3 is CASSDLDRGITYEQYF. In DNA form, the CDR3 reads TGTGCCAGCAGTGACCTGGACAGGGGGATAACCTACGAGCAGTACTTC.

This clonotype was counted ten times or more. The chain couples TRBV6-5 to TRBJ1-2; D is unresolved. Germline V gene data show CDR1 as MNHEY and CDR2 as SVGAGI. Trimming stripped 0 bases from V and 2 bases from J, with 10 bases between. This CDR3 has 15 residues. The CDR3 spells CASSYSLTDNYGYTF. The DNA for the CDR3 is TGTGCCAGCAGTTACTCACTAACCGACAACTATGGCTACACCTTC.

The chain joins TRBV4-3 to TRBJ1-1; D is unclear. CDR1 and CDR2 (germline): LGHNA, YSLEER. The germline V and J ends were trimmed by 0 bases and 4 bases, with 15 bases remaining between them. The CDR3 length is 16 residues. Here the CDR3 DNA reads TGCGCCAGCAGCCAAGATTTTTTCGGGGTACGCACTGAAGCTTTCTTT. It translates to CASSQDFFGVRTEAFF.